The 6 T cell receptor beta chains listed next were all sequenced from one sample in a study of blood T cell repertoires in COVID-19. The protocol was immunoSEQ multiplex PCR, while the TCRdb copy is restricted to in-frame clones and leaves out a portion. Among 200,000 to 300,000 clones, roughly 91% were seen once, and the ten largest hold 3.5% to 4%. Input material: PBMCs or T cells enriched from blood (not recorded which). The receptors stem from a woman in her twenties or thirties with acute COVID-19.

The chain is built from TRBV7-6 and TRBJ1-3; D is perhaps TRBD1 (5 bases). V was pared by 5 bases and J by 4 bases, with 15 bases between. CDR3 length: 15 residues. Germline assignment: CDR1 SGHVS and CDR2 FNYEAQ. In DNA, the CDR3 is TGTGCCAGCAGCCTCGGGGGACCCTTAGGAAACACCATATATTTT. Protein: CASSLGGPLGNTIYF.

The V call is TRBV19, the J call TRBJ2-7, with 8 bases that match TRBD2. The CDR3 sequence is 13 residues long. Germline V gene lookup returns CDR1 LNHDA and CDR2 SQIVND (reference sequence). J was trimmed by 3 bases and V by 7 bases; bases with no gene match: 5. Here the CDR3 DNA reads TGTGCCAGTAAATTGGCGGGGGGCTACGAGCAGTACTTC. Its protein product is CASKLAGGYEQYF.

This clone was picked up one time. The rearrangement uses TRBV27 and TRBJ2-3, with D possibly matching TRBD1 (5 bases). The CDR3 spans 14 residues. Germline V gene sequence: CDR1 MNHEY, CDR2 SMNVEV (reference sequence). Trimming left V 0 bases short and J 2 bases short, with 6 bases between. CDR3 DNA sequence: TGTGCCAGCAGTTTATCGGGGCCCACAGATACGCAGTATTTT. Protein: CASSLSGPTDTQYF.

The V call is TRBV6-5, the J call TRBJ2-7; 8 bases line up with TRBD1. Germline V gene lookup returns CDR1 MNHEY and CDR2 SVGAGI. J was trimmed by 5 bases and V by 4 bases; bases with no gene match: 7. The CDR3 contains 14 residues. DNA of the CDR3: TGTGCCAGCAGTTCCTGGACAGGGAGGAACGAGCAGTACTTC. It translates to CASSSWTGRNEQYF.

V and J are TRBV29-1 and TRBJ2-1; TRBD2 might be the D (6 bases). V was shortened by 6 bases and J by 2 bases, with 20 bases between the two germline ends. Germline CDR1 reads SQVTM; CDR2 reads ANQGSEA. The CDR3 has 16 residues. CDR3 sequence reads: CSVHLGGTPTYNEQFF. The CDR3 DNA reads as TGCAGCGTCCACCTCGGCGGGACCCCCACCTACAATGAGCAGTTCTTC.

The chain recombines TRBV3-1 (or the pseudogene TRBV3-2) with TRBJ2-7; 9 nucleotides align to TRBD1. The V gene end was trimmed by 4 bases and the J gene end by 7 bases; junction bases not matched to a gene: 14. Germline V lookup: CDR1 LGHDT, CDR2 YNNKEL (reference sequence). The CDR3 consists of 16 residues. CDR3 sequence reads: CASSLPPGQGQREQYF. Written as DNA, the CDR3 is TGTGCCAGCAGCCTCCCCCCCGGACAGGGGCAGAGAGAGCAGTACTTC.